This TCR beta chain originates from a study of CD8+CD57+ T cells in acquired aplastic anemia. The overall study: DNA per sorted CD4+ or CD8+ sample ranged roughly 0.17 to 27.4 ug, averaging 3.2 ug. General study findings and limits: Comparison of patients with controls identified approximately 28 shared CD8+ CDR3 sequences.

This clonotype was observed many times. Its cognate antigen is unknown. Germline CDR1 is MNHNS and CDR2 is SASEGT. V lost 8 bases and J 5 bases, leaving 13 bases between the germline ends. CDR3 size: 12 residues. CDR3 and TCR beta VDJ profiling relied on genomic DNA as the template. TCRdb reprocessed the reads via MiXCR and lists one record per CDR3 protein. Among approximately 270,000 distinct CDR3 sequences listed, 56% were seen once. Sequences were obtained from sorted CD4+, CD8+, or CD8+CD57+ T cells (not recorded which) from PBMCs. This TCR derives from a human donor with severe aplastic anemia or a healthy control (not recorded which). The rearrangement joins TRBV6-1 to TRBJ2-7; a possible D gene is TRBD1 (6 bases). CDR3 nucleotide sequence: TGTGCCAGCGAGGTCAGGGGCCACGAGCAGTACTTC. Translating gives CASEVRGHEQYF.